This is a list of T cell receptor beta chains from one sample in a study of CD8+ T cells in alopecia areata. The assay was immunoSEQ multiplex PCR, and TCRdb's table has in-frame clones only and misses some. The sample records 250,000 or so clones, less than 80% being singletons. The sample here was CD4+ T cells sorted from blood, taken at week 0. These receptors were collected from a human donor with alopecia areata. Both conserved end residues are part of each CDR3. D genes are given only for firm matches. Not all rows give a size; the values are once, few, many and, for expanded clones, a class.

>-|TRBV9|-|TRBJ2-1
TGTGCCAGCAGCCCAGACTTACCTCCAGCCAATGAGCAGTTCTTC
CASSPDLPPANEQFF
>TRBD2|TRBV30|once|TRBJ2-3
TGTGCCTGGAGTGTCCGGGCTAGCGGGGGTACAGATACGCAGTATTTT
CAWSVRASGGTDTQYF
>TRBD1|TRBV7-2|-|TRBJ1-5
TGTGCCAGCAGCTTAGCGCTAATTGGGACAGGGAGAGCCCAGCATTTT
CASSLALIGTGRAQHF
>-|TRBV10-3|-|TRBJ1-1
TGTGCCATCAAACGGGATCCGGACACTGAAGCTTTCTTT
CAIKRDPDTEAFF
>-|TRBV5-1|few|TRBJ1-5
TGCGCCAGCAGCTGGAGGTCAGTGGCAGAAAATCAGCCCCAGCATTTT
CASSWRSVAENQPQHF
>TRBD2|TRBV5-1|few|TRBJ2-5
TGCGCCAGCAGCTCGACTAGCTCAGGGGAGACCCAGTACTTC
CASSSTSSGETQYF
>-|TRBV10-3|few|TRBJ1-5
TGTGCCAGCAGCACAGGCGGCAATCAGCCCCAGCATTTT
CASSTGGNQPQHF
>TRBD2|TRBV30|-|TRBJ2-5
TGTGCCTGGAGTCCCGTAGCGGGGGCATGGTCCCAAGAGACCCAGTACTTC
CAWSPVAGAWSQETQYF
>-|TRBV9|-|TRBJ1-1
TGTGCCAGTGGTGAGGGACATCGTTCTTTCTTT
CASGEGHRSFF
>TRBD1|TRBV29-1|few|TRBJ2-7
TGCAGCTCCCGGGACAGCAATACCTACGAGCAGTACTTC
CSSRDSNTYEQYF
>TRBD2|TRBV19|-|TRBJ2-3
TGTGCCAGTAGTACCCTAGCGGGGGTATCCGATACGCAGTATTTT
CASSTLAGVSDTQYF
>-|TRBV9|-|TRBJ1-1
TGTGCCAGCAGCGGGCAAGGGGCAGCCTACACTGAAGCTTTCTTT
CASSGQGAAYTEAFF
>-|TRBV30|-|TRBJ1-5
TGTGCCTGGAGTTACCACCGGGGCAATCAGCCCCAGCATTTT
CAWSYHRGNQPQHF
>-|TRBV2|-|TRBJ2-3
TGTGCCAGCAGTGAAGCGAGGGCAAACACAGATACGCAGTATTTT
CASSEARANTDTQYF
>-|TRBV2|once|TRBJ1-5
TGTGCCAGCAGTGGTTCAGGGCCCCAGCATTTT
CASSGSGPQHF
>-|TRBV4-1|-|TRBJ1-6
TGCGCCAGCAGCCATCCCGTAGGGGGACAAACGACTTCACCCCTCCACTTT
CASSHPVGGQTTSPLHF
>TRBD2|TRBV5-4|-|TRBJ2-2
TGTGCCGTCCGACTAGCGGGAGACACCGGGGAGCTGTTTTTT
CAVRLAGDTGELFF
>-|TRBV5-1|-|TRBJ1-5
TGCGCCAGCAGCTACGGTACGGATCAGCCCCAGCATTTT
CASSYGTDQPQHF
>TRBD2|TRBV29-1|-|TRBJ2-5
TGCAGCGTTGCGGCGGTAGCGGGGGAGACCCAGTACTTC
CSVAAVAGETQYF